These T cell receptor beta chains were read from a single sample in a study of Graves' ophthalmopathy and Graves' hyperthyroidism. TCRdb re-called the multiplex PCR reads through MiXCR, storing one row per CDR3 protein. The sample shows hundreds of thousands of distinct CDR3 sequences, over 20% of them seen only once. Sequenced material: peripheral blood. The receptors here all came from a woman in her late teens or twenties with stable Graves' hyperthyroidism. Both conserved end residues are part of each CDR3. D genes are given only for firm matches. Size values are once, few and many counts, or a class for expanded clones, and some rows have none.

J gene | V gene | D gene | clone size | CDR3 protein | CDR3 DNA
TRBJ1-2 | TRBV9 | - | - | CASSPGGSRPSYGYTF | TGTGCCAGCAGCCCCGGGGGGAGCAGGCCCTCCTATGGCTACACCTTC
TRBJ2-7 | TRBV7-9 | TRBD2 | many | CASSSREGLSVEQYF | TGTGCCAGCAGCTCGCGGGAGGGGCTCTCCGTCGAGCAGTACTTC
TRBJ2-7 | TRBV2 | TRBD2 | many | CASSRTSGGSYEQYF | TGTGCCAGCAGTCGGACTAGCGGGGGATCCTACGAGCAGTACTTC
TRBJ1-2 | TRBV6-5 | TRBD1 | many | CASSMTGAYGYTF | TGTGCCAGCAGTATGACAGGGGCCTATGGCTACACCTTC
TRBJ2-2 | TRBV25-1 | TRBD2 | once | CASETSGREAGELFF | TGTGCCAGCGAGACTAGCGGGAGGGAAGCCGGGGAGCTGTTTTTT
TRBJ2-2 | TRBV11-2 | - | many | CASSLVWTASTGELFF | TGTGCCAGCAGCTTAGTGTGGACAGCATCTACCGGGGAGCTGTTTTTT
TRBJ1-2 | TRBV6-9 | TRBD1 | - | CGTGSPYTF | TGTGGGACAGGCAGCCCCTACACCTTC
TRBJ2-7 | TRBV9 | TRBD2 | many | CASSPTSGADPYF | TGTGCCAGCAGCCCAACTAGCGGAGCCGATCCGTACTTC
TRBJ1-2 | TRBV30 | - | few | CAWSVLRQRGYTF | TGTGCCTGGAGTGTACTTAGGCAACGGGGCTACACCTTC
TRBJ2-7 | TRBV20-1 | TRBD2 | many | CSARDILAGDHEQYF | TGCAGTGCTAGAGATATACTAGCGGGAGATCACGAGCAGTACTTC
TRBJ2-2 | TRBV12-3/TRBV12-4 | - | many | CASSSLRQVMHTGELFF | TGTGCCAGCAGTTCCCTAAGACAGGTGATGCACACCGGGGAGCTGTTTTTT
TRBJ2-7 | TRBV6-2/TRBV6-3 | - | many | CASSYSIRVSQYF | TGTGCCAGCAGTTACTCGATTCGGGTTTCGCAGTACTTC
TRBJ1-1 | TRBV12-3/TRBV12-4 | - | many | CASSFIGQRTEAFF | TGTGCCAGCAGTTTTATAGGCCAAAGGACTGAAGCTTTCTTT
TRBJ2-4 | TRBV3-1 | - | - | CASTPTLRVGGLAKNIQYF | TGTGCCAGCACCCCGACCCTCCGGGTAGGGGGACTAGCCAAAAACATTCAGTACTTC
TRBJ1-5 | TRBV11-2 | - | - | CASSTRQANQPQHF | TGTGCCAGCAGCACCCGACAGGCCAATCAGCCCCAGCATTTT
TRBJ1-2 | TRBV5-1 | - | many | CASSLRFNYGYTF | TGCGCCAGCAGCTTGAGGTTTAACTATGGCTACACCTTC
TRBJ2-5 | TRBV6-1 | TRBD2 | many | CASSTSPLSGGETQYF | TGTGCCAGCAGTACCTCTCCCCTTAGCGGGGGGGAGACCCAGTACTTC
TRBJ1-6 | TRBV7-2 | - | many | CASSLSYNSPLHF | TGTGCCAGCAGCTTAAGCTATAATTCACCCCTCCACTTT
TRBJ2-5 | TRBV20-1 | TRBD1 | - | CSARDGGTVGETEYF | TGCAGTGCTAGAGATGGTGGGACAGTCGGGGAGACCGAGTACTTC
TRBJ2-7 | TRBV28 | - | many | CASSRGPYEQYF | TGTGCCAGCAGCAGGGGTCCCTACGAGCAGTACTTC
TRBJ1-2 | TRBV6-1 | TRBD1 | many | CASKQGEFRQGYYGYTF | TGTGCCAGCAAGCAGGGAGAGTTTAGACAGGGTTACTATGGCTACACCTTC
TRBJ1-1 | TRBV12-3/TRBV12-4 | - | many | CASSSWGDTEAFF | TGTGCCAGCAGTTCTTGGGGGGACACTGAAGCTTTCTTT
TRBJ2-5 | TRBV6-5 | - | many | CASIRGDTEETQYF | TGTGCCAGCATCAGGGGCGATACCGAGGAGACCCAGTACTTC
TRBJ1-1 | TRBV19 | TRBD1 | - | CASSIPGGGTVNTEAFF | TGTGCCAGTAGTATCCCGGGGGGCGGGACAGTGAACACTGAAGCTTTCTTT
TRBJ2-7 | TRBV12-3/TRBV12-4 | TRBD1 | - | CASSNRGPSSYEQYF | TGTGCCAGCAGCAACAGGGGGCCGAGCTCCTACGAGCAGTACTTC
TRBJ2-7 | TRBV29-1 | - | few | CSVDSGDPSYEQYF | TGCAGCGTTGACTCGGGGGACCCCTCCTACGAGCAGTACTTC
TRBJ2-4 | TRBV7-9 | - | many | CASSRGEAKNIQYF | TGTGCCAGCAGCCGAGGGGAGGCCAAAAACATTCAGTACTTC